This TCR beta chain was recovered during a study of cytomegalovirus exposure and HLA in healthy donors. General study points: It was in a later analysis that TCR association rates were seen to vary by HLA locus, highest for DRB1 and lowest for HLA-C.

V lost 3 bases and J lost 3; bases outside the gene matches: 4. The germline gives CDR1 SGHNT, CDR2 YYREEE (reference sequence). The CDR3 is 15 residues long. The PCR employed 60 Vbeta primers together with 13 Jbeta primers. The table came from immunoSEQ multiplex PCR; TCRdb's copy has only in-frame clones and leaves some out. The sample includes about 130,000 clones, about 74% of them seen just once. Comment on this clone: Its antigen remains unidentified.

V is TRBV5-4 and J is TRBJ2-1, with 9 positions matching TRBD2. The TCR was taken from a man younger than 40 in good health and CMV-seronegative. The source material was PBMCs. CDR3 nucleotides: TGTGCCAGCAGCTCAATAGCGGGAGACTACAATGAGCAGTTCTTC. Translating it yields CASSSIAGDYNEQFF.